This T cell receptor (beta chain) was obtained from a study of blood T cell repertoires in COVID-19. Looking at the study overall: COVID-19 samples, acute and convalescent, were from the United States, Italy and Spain. Nucleic acid was either cDNA or gDNA, and it came from T cells, B-cell-depleted T cells, or PBMCs.

The germline CDR1 and CDR2 sequences are LNHDA and SQIVND (reference sequence). The germline V and J ends were trimmed by 8 bases and 5 bases, with 15 bases remaining between them. The CDR3 spans 14 residues. This clone was observed a handful of times. In the original analysis: The assay estimated nucleated cells by amplifying reference gene primers. Sequencing was performed with immunoSEQ multiplex PCR; in TCRdb, only in-frame clones are kept and a portion is missing. The D gene and trimming were derived from the DNA, and the V and J assignments and clone size from that table. The repertoire holds fewer than 85,000 clones, with about 88% as singletons.

The sequence was obtained from a human donor in a cohort sampled during active COVID-19. The source material was peripheral blood. The chain employs TRBV19 and TRBJ2-2; TRBD2 is a possible D gene (7 bases). The CDR3 reads CASRRGATTGELFF. CDR3 DNA sequence: TGTGCCAGTCGCCGGGGGGCGACAACCGGGGAGCTGTTTTTT.